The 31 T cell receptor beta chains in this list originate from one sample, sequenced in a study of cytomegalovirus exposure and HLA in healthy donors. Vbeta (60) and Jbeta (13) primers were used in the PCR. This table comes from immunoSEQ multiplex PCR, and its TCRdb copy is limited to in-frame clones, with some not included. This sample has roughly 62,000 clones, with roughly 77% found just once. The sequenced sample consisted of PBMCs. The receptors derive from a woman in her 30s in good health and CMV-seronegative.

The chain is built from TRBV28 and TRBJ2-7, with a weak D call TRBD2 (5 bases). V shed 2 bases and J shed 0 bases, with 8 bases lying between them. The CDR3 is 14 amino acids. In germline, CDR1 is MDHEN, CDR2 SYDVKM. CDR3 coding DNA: TGTGCCAGCAGTTTACTCGGGGTCTCCTACGAGCAGTACTTC. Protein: CASSLLGVSYEQYF.

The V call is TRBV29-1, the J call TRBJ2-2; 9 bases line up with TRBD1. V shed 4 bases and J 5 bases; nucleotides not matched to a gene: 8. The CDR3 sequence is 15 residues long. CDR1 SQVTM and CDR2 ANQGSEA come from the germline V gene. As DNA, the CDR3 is TGCAGCGTTGTAAAGGACAGGGGAGGTACCGGGGAGCTGTTTTTT. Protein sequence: CSVVKDRGGTGELFF.

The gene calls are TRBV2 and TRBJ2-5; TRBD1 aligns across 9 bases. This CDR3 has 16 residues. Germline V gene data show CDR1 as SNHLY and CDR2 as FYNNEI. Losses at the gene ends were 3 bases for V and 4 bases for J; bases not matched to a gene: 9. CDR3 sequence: CASSDLEQGAGETQYF. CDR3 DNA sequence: TGTGCCAGCAGTGATCTTGAACAGGGGGCTGGAGAGACCCAGTACTTC.

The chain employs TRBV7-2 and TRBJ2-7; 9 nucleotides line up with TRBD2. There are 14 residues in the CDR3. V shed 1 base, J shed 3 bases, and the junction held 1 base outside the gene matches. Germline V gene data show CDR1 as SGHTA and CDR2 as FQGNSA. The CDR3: CASSLDSGSYEQYV. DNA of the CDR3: TGTGCCAGCAGCTTAGATAGCGGGAGCTACGAGCAGTACGTC.

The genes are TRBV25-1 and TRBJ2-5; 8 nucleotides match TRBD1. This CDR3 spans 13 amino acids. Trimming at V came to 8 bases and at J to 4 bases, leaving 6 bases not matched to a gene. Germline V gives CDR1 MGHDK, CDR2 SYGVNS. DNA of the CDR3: TGTGCCAGCGCACCAGGGGGCGCAGAGACCCAGTACTTC. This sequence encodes CASAPGGAETQYF.

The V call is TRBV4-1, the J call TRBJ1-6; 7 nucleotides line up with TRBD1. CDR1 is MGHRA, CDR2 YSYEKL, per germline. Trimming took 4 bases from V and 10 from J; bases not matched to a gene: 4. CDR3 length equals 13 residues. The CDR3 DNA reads TGCGCCAGCAGCCCAAGGACAGGCTCACCCCTCCACTTT. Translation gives CASSPRTGSPLHF.

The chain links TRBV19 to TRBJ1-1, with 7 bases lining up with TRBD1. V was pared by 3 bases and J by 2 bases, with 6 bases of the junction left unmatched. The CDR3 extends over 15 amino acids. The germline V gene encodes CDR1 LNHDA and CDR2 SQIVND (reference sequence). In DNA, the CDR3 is TGTGCCAGTAGTATCTCGGGGGACAGCAACACTGAAGCTTTCTTT. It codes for CASSISGDSNTEAFF. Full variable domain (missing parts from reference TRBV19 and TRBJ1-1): DGGITQSPKYLFRKEGQNVTLSCEQNLNHDAMYWYRQDPGQGLRLIYYSQIVNDFQKGDIAEGYSVSREKKESFPLTVTSAQKNPTAFYLCASSISGDSNTEAFFGQGTRLTVV.

The CDR3 nucleotides read TGTGCCAGCAGTGAATCCACAGAACCCCTAGCCAAAAACATTCAGTACTTC. It encodes CASSESTEPLAKNIQYF. The chain has TRBV25-1 and TRBJ2-4; D call uncertain. The germline V gene has CDR1 MGHDK and CDR2 SYGVNS. The CDR3 has 17 amino acids. Trimming removed 1 base at V and 0 bases at J, with 13 bases between.

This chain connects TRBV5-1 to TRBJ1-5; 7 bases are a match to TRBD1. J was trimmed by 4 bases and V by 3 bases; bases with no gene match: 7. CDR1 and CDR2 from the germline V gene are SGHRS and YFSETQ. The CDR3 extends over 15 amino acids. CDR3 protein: CASSYTGARNQPQHF. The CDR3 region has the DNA TGCGCCAGCAGCTATACAGGGGCTCGAAATCAGCCCCAGCATTTT.

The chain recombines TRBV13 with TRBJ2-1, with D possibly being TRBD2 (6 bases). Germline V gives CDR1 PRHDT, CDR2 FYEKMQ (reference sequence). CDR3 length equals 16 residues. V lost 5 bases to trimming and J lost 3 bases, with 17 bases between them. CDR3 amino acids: CASSPLGGGLYNEQFF. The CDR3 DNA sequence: TGTGCCAGCAGCCCCCTCGGGGGAGGACTCTACAATGAGCAGTTCTTC.

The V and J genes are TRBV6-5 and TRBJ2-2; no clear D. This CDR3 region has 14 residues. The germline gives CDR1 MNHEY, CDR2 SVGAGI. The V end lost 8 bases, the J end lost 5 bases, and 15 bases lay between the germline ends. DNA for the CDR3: TGTGCCAGCGGCAGGCCCGGCCTAACCGGGGAGCTGTTTTTT. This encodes CASGRPGLTGELFF.

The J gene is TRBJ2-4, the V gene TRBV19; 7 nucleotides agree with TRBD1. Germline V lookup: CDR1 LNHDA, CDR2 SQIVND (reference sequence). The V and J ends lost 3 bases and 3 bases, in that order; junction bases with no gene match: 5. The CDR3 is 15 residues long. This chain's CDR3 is CASSILQGIKNIQYF. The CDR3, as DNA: TGTGCCAGTAGTATCTTACAGGGGATCAAAAACATTCAGTACTTC.

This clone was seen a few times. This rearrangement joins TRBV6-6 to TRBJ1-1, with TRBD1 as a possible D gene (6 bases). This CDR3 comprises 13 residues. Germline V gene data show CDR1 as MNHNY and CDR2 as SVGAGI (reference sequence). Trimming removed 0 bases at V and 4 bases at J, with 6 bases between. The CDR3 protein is CASSYSGGTEAFF. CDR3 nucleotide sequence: TGTGCCAGCAGTTACTCAGGGGGCACTGAAGCTTTCTTT.

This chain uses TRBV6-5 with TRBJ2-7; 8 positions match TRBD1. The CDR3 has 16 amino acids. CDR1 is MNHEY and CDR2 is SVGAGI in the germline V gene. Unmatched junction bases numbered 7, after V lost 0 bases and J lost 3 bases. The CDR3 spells CASSYSKSGTGYEQYV. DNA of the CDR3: TGTGCCAGCAGTTACTCGAAATCCGGGACAGGCTACGAGCAGTACGTC.

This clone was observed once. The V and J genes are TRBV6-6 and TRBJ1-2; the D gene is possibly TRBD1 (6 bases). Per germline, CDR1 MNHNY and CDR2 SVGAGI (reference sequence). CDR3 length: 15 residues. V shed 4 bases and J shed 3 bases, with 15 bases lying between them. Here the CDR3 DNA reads TGTGCCAGCAGTTCCGAGCTGGGGGCCGACTATGGCTACACCTTC. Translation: CASSSELGADYGYTF.

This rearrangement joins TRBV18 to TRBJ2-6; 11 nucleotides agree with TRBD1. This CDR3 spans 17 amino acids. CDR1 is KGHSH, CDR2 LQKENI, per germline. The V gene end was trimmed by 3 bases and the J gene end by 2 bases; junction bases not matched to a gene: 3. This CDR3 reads CASSPPGQGAGANVLTF. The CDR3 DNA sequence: TGTGCCAGCTCACCCCCGGGACAGGGGGCTGGGGCCAACGTCCTGACTTTC.

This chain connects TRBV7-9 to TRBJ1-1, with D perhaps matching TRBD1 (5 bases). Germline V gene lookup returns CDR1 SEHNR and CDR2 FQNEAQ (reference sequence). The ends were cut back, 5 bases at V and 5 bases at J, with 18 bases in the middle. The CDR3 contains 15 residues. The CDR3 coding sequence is TGTGCCAGCAGCCTCGTCAGGGCGAGTGGGACTGAAGCTTTCTTT. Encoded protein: CASSLVRASGTEAFF.

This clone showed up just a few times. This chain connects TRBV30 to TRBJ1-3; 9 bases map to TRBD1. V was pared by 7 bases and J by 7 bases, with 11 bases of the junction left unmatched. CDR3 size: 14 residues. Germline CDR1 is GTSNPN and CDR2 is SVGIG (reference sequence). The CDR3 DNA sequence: TGTGCCTTCTACAGGGGGCGCGTGGCGAACACCATATATTTT. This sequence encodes CAFYRGRVANTIYF.

The chain's CDR3 is CASAEDSDNEQFF. The CDR3 nucleotides are TGTGCCAGCGCTGAGGACAGCGACAATGAGCAGTTCTTC. The chain is built from TRBV6-1 and TRBJ2-1; D is possibly TRBD1 (6 bases). Germline CDR1 and CDR2: MNHNS and SASEGT. Trimming left V 8 bases short and J 5 bases short, with 13 bases between. The CDR3 length is 13 residues.

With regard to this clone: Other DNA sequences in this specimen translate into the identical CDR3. This chain's CDR3 is CASSPGGAGEKLFF. The CDR3 nucleotides are TGTGCCAGCTCCCCGGGGGGGGCTGGGGAAAAACTGTTTTTT. The rearrangement uses TRBV27 and TRBJ1-4; possible D gene TRBD1, 6 bases. The V end lost 8 bases, the J end lost 8 bases, and 18 bases lay between the germline ends. This CDR3 spans 14 amino acids. Per the germline V gene, CDR1 is MNHEY and CDR2 is SMNVEV (reference sequence).

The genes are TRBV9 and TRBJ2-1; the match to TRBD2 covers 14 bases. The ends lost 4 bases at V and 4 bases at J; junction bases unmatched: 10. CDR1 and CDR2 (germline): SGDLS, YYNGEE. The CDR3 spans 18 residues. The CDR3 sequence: CASSLGTSGSMGYNEQFF. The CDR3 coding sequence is TGTGCCAGCAGCCTGGGGACTAGCGGGAGCATGGGATACAATGAGCAGTTCTTC.

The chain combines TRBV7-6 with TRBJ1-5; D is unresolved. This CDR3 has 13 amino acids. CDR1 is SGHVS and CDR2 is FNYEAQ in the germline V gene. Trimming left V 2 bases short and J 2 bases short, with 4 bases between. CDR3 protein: CASSLQGNQPQHF. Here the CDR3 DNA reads TGTGCCAGCAGCTTACAGGGCAATCAGCCCCAGCATTTT.

The CDR3 region is CASSDAGTQNYGYTF. CDR3 nucleotide sequence: TGTGCCAGCAGTGACGCCGGGACTCAGAACTATGGCTACACCTTC. The rearrangement uses TRBV6-1 and TRBJ1-2; a possible D gene is TRBD1 (5 bases). Trimming took off 3 bases at V and 2 bases at J, with 13 bases between the two ends. CDR1 and CDR2 (germline): MNHNS, SASEGT. The CDR3 covers 15 residues.

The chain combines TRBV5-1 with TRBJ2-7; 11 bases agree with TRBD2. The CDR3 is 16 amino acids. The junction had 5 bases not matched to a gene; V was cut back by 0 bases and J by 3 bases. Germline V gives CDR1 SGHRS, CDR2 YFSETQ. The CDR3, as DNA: TGCGCCAGCAGCTTGGGATTAGGACTAGCGGGCTACGAGCAGTACTTC. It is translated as CASSLGLGLAGYEQYF.

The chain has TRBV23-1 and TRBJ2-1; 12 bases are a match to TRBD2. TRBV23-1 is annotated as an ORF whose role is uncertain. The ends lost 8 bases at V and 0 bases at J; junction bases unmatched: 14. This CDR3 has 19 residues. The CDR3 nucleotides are TGCGCCAGCTTAGAGGGGCTAGCGGGAGGGTGGGGCTCCTACAATGAGCAGTTCTTC. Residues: CASLEGLAGGWGSYNEQFF.

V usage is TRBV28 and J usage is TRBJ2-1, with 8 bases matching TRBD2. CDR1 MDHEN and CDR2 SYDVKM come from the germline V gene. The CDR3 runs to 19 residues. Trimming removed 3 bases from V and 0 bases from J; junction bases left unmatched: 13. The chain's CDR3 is CASSFWVGISGSSYNEQFF. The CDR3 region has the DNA TGTGCCAGCAGTTTCTGGGTTGGTATCAGCGGGAGCTCCTACAATGAGCAGTTCTTC.

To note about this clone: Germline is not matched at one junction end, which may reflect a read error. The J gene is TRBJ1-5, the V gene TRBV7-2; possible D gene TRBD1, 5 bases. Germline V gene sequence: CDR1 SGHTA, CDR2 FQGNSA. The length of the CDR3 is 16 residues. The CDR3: CASSLVGGEWNQPQHF. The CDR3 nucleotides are TGTGCCAGTAGCTTAGTTGGGGGGGAATGGAATCAGCCCCAGCATTTC.

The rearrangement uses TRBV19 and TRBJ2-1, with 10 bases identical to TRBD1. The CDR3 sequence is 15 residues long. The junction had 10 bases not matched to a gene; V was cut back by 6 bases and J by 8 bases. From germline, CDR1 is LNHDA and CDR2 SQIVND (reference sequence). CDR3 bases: TGTGCCAGTAGCCCAGGGACAGGGGAGTTCGATGAGCAGTTCTTC. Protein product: CASSPGTGEFDEQFF.

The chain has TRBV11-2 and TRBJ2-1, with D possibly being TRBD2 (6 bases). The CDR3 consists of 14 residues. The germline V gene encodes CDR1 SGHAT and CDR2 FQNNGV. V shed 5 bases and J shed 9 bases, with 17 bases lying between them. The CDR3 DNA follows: TGTGCCAGCAGCGCCGGGACTTACGCGGGTGAGCAGTTCTTC. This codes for CASSAGTYAGEQFF.

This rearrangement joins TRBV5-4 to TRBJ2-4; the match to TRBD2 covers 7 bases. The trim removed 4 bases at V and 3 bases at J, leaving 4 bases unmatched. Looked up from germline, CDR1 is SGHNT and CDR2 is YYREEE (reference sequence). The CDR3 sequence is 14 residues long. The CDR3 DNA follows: TGTGCCAGCAGCCGGGAGGAAGTCAAAAACATTCAGTACTTC. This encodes CASSREEVKNIQYF.

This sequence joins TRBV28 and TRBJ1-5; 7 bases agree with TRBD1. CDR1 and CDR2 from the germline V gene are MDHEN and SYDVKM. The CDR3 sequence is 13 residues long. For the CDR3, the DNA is TGTGGCGTGCCAGGGGGTCGCAATCAGCCCCAGCATTTT. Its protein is CGVPGGRNQPQHF. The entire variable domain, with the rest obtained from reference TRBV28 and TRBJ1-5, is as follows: DVKVTQSSRYLVKRTGEKVFLECVQDMDHENMFWYRQDPGLGLRLIYFSYDVKMKEKGDIPEGYSVSREKKERFSLILESASTNQTSMYLCGVPGGRNQPQHFGDGTRLSIL.